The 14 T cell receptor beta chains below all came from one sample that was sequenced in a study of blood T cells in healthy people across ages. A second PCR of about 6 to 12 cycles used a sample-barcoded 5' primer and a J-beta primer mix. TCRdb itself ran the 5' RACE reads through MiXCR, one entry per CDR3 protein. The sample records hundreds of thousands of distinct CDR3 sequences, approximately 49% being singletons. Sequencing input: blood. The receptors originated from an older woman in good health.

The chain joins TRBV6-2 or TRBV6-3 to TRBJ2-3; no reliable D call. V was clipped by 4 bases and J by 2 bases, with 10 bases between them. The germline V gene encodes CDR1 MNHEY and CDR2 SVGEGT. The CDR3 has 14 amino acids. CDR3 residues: CASSSRSTTDTQYF. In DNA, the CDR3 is TGTGCCAGCAGTTCTCGTTCTACCACAGATACGCAGTATTTT.

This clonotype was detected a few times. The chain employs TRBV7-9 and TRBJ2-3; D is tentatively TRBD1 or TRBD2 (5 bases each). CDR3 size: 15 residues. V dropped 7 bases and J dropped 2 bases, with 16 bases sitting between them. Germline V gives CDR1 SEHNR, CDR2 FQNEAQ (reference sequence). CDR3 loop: CASKGLRVATDTQYF. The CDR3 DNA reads TGTGCCAGCAAGGGGCTGCGGGTGGCCACAGATACGCAGTATTTT. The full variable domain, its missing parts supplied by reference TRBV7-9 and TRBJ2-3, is DTGVSQNPRHKITKRGQNVTFRCDPISEHNRLYWYRQTLGQGPEFLTYFQNEAQLEKSRLLSDRFSAERPKGSFSTLEIQRTEQGDSAMYLCASKGLRVATDTQYFGPGTRLTVL.

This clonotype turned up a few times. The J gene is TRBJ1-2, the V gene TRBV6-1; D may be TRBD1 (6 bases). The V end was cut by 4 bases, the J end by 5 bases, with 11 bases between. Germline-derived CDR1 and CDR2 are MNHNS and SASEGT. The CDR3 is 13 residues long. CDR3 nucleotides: TGTGCCAGCAGTGGACTACAGGGTTATGGCTACACCTTC. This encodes CASSGLQGYGYTF.

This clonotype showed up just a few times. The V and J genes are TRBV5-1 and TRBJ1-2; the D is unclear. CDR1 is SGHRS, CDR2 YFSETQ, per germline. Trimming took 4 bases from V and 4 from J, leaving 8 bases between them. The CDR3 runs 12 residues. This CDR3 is CASSRAFYGYTF. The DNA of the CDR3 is TGCGCCAGCAGCCGGGCCTTCTATGGCTACACCTTC. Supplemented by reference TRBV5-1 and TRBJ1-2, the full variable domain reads KAGVTQTPRYLIKTRGQQVTLSCSPISGHRSVSWYQQTPGQGLQFLFEYFSETQRNKGNFPGRFSGRQFSNSRSEMNVSTLELGDSALYLCASSRAFYGYTFGSGTRLTVV.

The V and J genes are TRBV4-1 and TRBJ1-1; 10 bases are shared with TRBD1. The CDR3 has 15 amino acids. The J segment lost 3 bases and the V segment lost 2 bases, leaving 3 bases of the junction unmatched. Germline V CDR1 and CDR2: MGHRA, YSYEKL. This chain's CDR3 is CASSQPGQGDTEAFF. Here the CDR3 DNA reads TGCGCCAGCAGCCAACCCGGACAGGGGGACACTGAAGCTTTCTTT.

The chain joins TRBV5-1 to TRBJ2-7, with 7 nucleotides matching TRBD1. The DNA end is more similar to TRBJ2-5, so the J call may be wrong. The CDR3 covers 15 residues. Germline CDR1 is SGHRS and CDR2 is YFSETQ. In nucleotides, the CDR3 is TGCGCCAGCAGCTTAGCCGACAGGGCCGAAGAGACCCAGTACTTC. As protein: CASSLADRAEETQYF.

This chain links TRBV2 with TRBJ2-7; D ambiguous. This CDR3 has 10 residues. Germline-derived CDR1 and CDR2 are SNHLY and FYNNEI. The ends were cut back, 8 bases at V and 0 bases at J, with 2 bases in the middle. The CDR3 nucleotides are TGTGCCAGCCTCTCCTACGAGCAGTACTTC. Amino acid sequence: CASLSYEQYF.

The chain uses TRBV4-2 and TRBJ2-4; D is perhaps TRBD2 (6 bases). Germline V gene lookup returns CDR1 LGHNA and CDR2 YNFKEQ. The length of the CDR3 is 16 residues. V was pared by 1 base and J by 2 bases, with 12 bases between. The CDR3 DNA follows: TGTGCCAGCAGCCAAGTGAGGAGGGCCCCCAAAAACATTCAGTACTTC. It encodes CASSQVRRAPKNIQYF.

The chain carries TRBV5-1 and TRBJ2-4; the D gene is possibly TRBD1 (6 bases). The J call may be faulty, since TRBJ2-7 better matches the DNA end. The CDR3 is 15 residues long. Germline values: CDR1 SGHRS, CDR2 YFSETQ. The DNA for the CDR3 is TGCGCCAGCAGCTTGTGGGCCGTCGTGGACAGCGAGCAGTACTTC. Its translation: CASSLWAVVDSEQYF.

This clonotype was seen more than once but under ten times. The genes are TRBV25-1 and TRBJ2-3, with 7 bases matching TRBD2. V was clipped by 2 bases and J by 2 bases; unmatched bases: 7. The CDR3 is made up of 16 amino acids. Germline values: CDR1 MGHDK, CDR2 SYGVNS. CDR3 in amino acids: CASSEAQRGNTDTQYF. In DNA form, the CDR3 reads TGTGCCAGCAGTGAAGCCCAGCGGGGAAACACAGATACGCAGTATTTT.

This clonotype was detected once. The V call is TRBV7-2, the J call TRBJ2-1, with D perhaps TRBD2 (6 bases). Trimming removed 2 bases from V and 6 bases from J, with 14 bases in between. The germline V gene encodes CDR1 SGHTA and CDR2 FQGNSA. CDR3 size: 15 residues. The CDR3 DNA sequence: TGTGCCAGCAGCTTACGGGGGAGTTTAGGCAATGAGCAGTTCTTC. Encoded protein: CASSLRGSLGNEQFF.

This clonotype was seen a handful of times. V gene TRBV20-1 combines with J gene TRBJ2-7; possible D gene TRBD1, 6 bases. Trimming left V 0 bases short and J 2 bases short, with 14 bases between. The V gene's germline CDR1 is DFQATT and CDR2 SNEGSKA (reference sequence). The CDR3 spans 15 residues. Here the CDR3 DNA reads TGCAGTGCTAGAGACTTGCAGGGGAGTACCTACGAGCAGTACTTC. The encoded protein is CSARDLQGSTYEQYF.

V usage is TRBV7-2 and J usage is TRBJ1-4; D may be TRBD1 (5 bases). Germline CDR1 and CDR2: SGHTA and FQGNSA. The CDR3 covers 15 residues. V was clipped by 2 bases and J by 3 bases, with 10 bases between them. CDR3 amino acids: CASSLRGRSNEKLFF. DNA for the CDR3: TGTGCCAGCAGCTTACGGGGCCGATCTAATGAAAAACTGTTTTTT.

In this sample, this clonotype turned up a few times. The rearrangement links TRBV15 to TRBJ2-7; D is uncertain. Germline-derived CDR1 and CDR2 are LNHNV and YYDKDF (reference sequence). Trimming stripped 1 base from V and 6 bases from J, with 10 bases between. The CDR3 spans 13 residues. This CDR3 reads CATSRASTSEQYF. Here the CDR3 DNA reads TGTGCCACCAGCAGAGCCTCCACCTCCGAGCAGTACTTC.